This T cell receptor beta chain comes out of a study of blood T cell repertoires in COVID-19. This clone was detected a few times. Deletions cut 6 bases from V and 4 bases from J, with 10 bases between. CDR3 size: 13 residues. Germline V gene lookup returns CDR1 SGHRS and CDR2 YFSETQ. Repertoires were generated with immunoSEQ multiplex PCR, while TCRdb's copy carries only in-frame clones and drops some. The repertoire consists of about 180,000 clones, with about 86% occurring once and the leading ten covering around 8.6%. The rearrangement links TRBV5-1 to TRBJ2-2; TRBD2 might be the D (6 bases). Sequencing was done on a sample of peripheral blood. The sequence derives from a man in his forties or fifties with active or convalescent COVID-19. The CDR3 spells CASMEGSTGELFF. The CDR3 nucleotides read TGCGCCAGCATGGAGGGATCCACCGGGGAGCTGTTTTTT.